This passage covers 5 T cell receptor beta chains from one sample sequenced in a study of T cell responses to AZD1222 COVID-19 vaccine. The method was immunoSEQ multiplex PCR; TCRdb's version includes in-frame clones alone and lacks a portion of them. Among 95,000 to 130,000 clones listed, 88% were seen once. The sample here was peripheral blood, taken on day 0 of AZD1222 vaccination. The receptors were gathered from an adult in good health.

The chain uses TRBV6-5 and TRBJ1-6; maybe TRBD1 (6 bases). Germline V CDR1 and CDR2: MNHEY, SVGAGI. V was cut by 6 bases and J by 6 bases, with 9 bases left in between. CDR3 size: 13 residues. CDR3 DNA: TGTGCCAGCAGAAAACAGGGTAATTCACCCCTCCACTTT. Amino acid sequence: CASRKQGNSPLHF.

The V gene is TRBV9, the J gene TRBJ2-5; 10 bases align to TRBD2. J was trimmed by 3 bases and V by 4 bases; bases with no gene match: 3. CDR3 length: 14 residues. Germline CDR1 SGDLS, CDR2 YYNGEE. The CDR3 nucleotides read TGTGCCAGCAGCCCAGGACTAGCGGAAGAGACCCAGTACTTC. Its translation is CASSPGLAEETQYF.

This clone was recorded a few times. J is TRBJ1-3 and V is TRBV4-3, with 10 positions matching TRBD1. This CDR3 spans 14 amino acids. Germline V gene sequence: CDR1 LGHNA, CDR2 YSLEER. J gave up 4 bases and V 4 bases, and 1 base lay outside the gene matches. CDR3 in DNA: TGCGCCAGCAGCCCGGGACAGGGGGGAAACACCATATATTTT. The encoded protein is CASSPGQGGNTIYF.

The chain recombines TRBV10-3 with TRBJ1-6; weak D call: TRBD1 (5 bases). CDR1 ENHRY and CDR2 SYGVKD come from the germline V gene. This CDR3 region has 15 residues. V was trimmed by 5 bases and J by 6 bases, leaving 14 bases between them. DNA for the CDR3: TGTGCCATCAGTACCTTGGAGGGGTCTAATTCACCCCTCCACTTT. Its protein product is CAISTLEGSNSPLHF.

V usage is TRBV6-6 and J usage is TRBJ1-4, with D hard to call. V lost 6 bases and J 0 bases, leaving 11 bases between the germline ends. This CDR3 is built from 15 residues. Germline-derived CDR1 and CDR2 are MNHNY and SVGAGI (reference sequence). Here the CDR3 DNA reads TGTGCCAGCAGCCAAACCGGGACAACTAATGAAAAACTGTTTTTT. Translating gives CASSQTGTTNEKLFF.